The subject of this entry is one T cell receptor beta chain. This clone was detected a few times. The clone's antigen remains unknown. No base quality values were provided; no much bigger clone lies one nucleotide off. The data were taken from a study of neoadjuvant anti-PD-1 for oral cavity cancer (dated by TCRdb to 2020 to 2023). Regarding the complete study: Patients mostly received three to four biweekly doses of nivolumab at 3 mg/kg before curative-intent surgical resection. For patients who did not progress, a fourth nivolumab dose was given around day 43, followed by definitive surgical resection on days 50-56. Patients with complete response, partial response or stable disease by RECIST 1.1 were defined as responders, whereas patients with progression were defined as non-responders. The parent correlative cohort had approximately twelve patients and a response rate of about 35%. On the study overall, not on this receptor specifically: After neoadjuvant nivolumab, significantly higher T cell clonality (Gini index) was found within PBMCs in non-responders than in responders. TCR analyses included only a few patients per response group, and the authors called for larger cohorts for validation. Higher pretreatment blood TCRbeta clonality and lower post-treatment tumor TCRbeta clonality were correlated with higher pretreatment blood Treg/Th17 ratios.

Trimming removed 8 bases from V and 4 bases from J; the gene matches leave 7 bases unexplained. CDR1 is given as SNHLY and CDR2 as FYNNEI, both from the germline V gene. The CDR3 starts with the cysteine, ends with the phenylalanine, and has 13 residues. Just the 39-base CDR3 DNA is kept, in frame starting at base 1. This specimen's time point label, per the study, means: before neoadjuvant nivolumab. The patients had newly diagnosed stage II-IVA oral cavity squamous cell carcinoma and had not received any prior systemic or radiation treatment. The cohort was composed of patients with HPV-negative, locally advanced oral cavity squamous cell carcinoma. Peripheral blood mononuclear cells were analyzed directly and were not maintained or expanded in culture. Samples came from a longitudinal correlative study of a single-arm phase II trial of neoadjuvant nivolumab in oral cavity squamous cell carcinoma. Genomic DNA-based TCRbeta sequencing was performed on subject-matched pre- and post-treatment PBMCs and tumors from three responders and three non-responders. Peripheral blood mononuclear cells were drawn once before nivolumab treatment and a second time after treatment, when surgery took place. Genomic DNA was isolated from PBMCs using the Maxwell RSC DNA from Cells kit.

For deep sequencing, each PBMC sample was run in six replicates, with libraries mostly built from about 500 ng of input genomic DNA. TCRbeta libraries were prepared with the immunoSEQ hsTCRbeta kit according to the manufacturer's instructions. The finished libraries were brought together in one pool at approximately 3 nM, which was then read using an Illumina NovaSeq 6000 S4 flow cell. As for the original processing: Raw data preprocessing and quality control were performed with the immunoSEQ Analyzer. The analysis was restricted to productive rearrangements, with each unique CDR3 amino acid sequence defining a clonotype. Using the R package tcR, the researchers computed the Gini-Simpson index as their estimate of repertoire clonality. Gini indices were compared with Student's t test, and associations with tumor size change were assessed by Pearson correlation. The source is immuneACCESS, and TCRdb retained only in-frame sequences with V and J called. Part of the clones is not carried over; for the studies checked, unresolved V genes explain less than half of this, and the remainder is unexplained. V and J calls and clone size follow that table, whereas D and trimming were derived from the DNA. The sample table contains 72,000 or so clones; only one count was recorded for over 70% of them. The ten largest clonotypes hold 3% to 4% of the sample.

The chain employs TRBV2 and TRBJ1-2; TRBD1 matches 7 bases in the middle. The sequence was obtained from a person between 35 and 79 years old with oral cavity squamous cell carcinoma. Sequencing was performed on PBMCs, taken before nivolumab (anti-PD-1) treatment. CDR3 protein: CASGGGEGYGYTF. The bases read TGTGCCAGCGGAGGGGGCGAAGGCTATGGCTACACCTTC.